The sequence of this T cell receptor beta chain was determined in a study of blood T cell repertoires in COVID-19. For the study at large: From T cells, B-cell-depleted T cells, or PBMCs came the material, which was cDNA or gDNA.

Some clones are missing from TCRdb's copy, which holds only in-frame ones; the method was immunoSEQ multiplex PCR. The table includes more than 8,500 clones, under 90% detected once. V lost 4 bases to trimming and J lost 7 bases, with 17 bases between them. From germline, CDR1 is MRHNA and CDR2 SNTAGT. The CDR3 is 15 residues long. The chain links TRBV6-4 to TRBJ2-4, with D possibly matching TRBD1 (5 bases). This TCR derives from a man between 65 and 79 years old with active COVID-19. Sequences were obtained from peripheral blood. Written as DNA, the CDR3 is TGTGCCAGCAGTGCAGCTACAGGTCCAGGGAACATTCAGTACTTC. Amino acids: CASSAATGPGNIQYF.